One sample yielded the 3 T cell receptor beta chains listed below, sequenced in a study of control samples from healthy donors and cancer patients. Profiled with immunoSEQ multiplex PCR; TCRdb holds only in-frame clones, not every one. Of some 130,000 clones listed, roughly 92% are singletons. The sequenced sample consisted of blood. These TCRs come from a young man in good health.

The table lists this clone with a few counts. The chain carries TRBV11-2 and TRBJ2-7; possible D gene TRBD1, 5 bases. This CDR3 has 12 residues. The ends were cut back, 5 bases at V and 2 bases at J, with 7 bases in the middle. Per germline, CDR1 SGHAT and CDR2 FQNNGV. CDR3 bases: TGTGCCAGCAGCAGGACAACCTACGAGCAGTACTTC. Amino acids: CASSRTTYEQYF.

V usage is TRBV2 and J usage is TRBJ2-5; D tentatively fits TRBD1 or TRBD2 (5 bases each). The CDR3 sequence is 15 residues long. V gave up 6 bases and J gave up 3 bases, with 17 bases separating them. CDR1 and CDR2 (germline): SNHLY, FYNNEI. The CDR3 reads CASSRNMGVEETQYF. As DNA, the CDR3 is TGTGCCAGCAGCAGGAATATGGGGGTCGAAGAGACCCAGTACTTC. Supplemented by reference TRBV2 and TRBJ2-5, the full variable domain reads EPEVTQTPSHQVTQMGQEVILRCVPISNHLYFYWYRQILGQKVEFLVSFYNNEISEKSEIFDDQFSVERPDGSNFTLKIRSTKLEDSAMYFCASSRNMGVEETQYFGPGTRLLVL.

The chain combines TRBV10-3 with TRBJ2-7; D tentatively fits TRBD1 or TRBD2 (5 bases each). V was pared by 5 bases and J by 4 bases, with 12 bases between. Germline V gene sequence: CDR1 ENHRY, CDR2 SYGVKD. The CDR3 is 13 amino acids. CDR3 sequence reads: CAISRDPAYEQYF. Written as DNA, the CDR3 is TGTGCCATCAGTAGGGACCCAGCTTACGAGCAGTACTTC.